The 21 T cell receptor beta chains in this list originate from one sample, sequenced in a study of PD-1 blockade in classical Hodgkin lymphoma. The table came from immunoSEQ multiplex PCR; TCRdb's copy has only in-frame clones and leaves some out. The data hold 20,000 to 30,000 clones, with approximately 81% observed a single time. With no exception, relapse followed autologous stem cell transplantation in all patients, and brentuximab vedotin exposure varied. The sample consisted of peripheral blood mononuclear cells (PBMCs), taken before the second cycle of nivolumab. These receptor sequences come from a human donor with classical Hodgkin lymphoma.

This clone was observed a single time. The rearrangement joins TRBV28 to TRBJ1-2, with D perhaps TRBD1 (5 bases). The germline V gene encodes CDR1 MDHEN and CDR2 SYDVKM. CDR3 size: 14 residues. V was pared by 6 bases and J by 5 bases, with 16 bases between. The CDR3 loop reads CASSKPGREYGYTF. The CDR3 coding sequence is TGTGCCAGCAGCAAACCGGGACGGGAGTATGGCTACACCTTC.

The V call is TRBV14, the J call TRBJ1-1; TRBD1 is a possible D gene (6 bases). CDR1 SGHDN and CDR2 FVKESK come from the germline V gene. The CDR3 has 16 amino acids. Trimming took off 5 bases at V and 2 bases at J, with 18 bases between the two ends. CDR3 DNA: TGTGCCAGCAGCTTAATAAGGGGGATGTATAACACTGAAGCTTTCTTT. Translating gives CASSLIRGMYNTEAFF.

V is TRBV18 and J is TRBJ2-5; D gene unclear. V was cut by 6 bases and J by 0 bases, with 2 bases left in between. The CDR3 loop spans 11 amino acids. Germline lookup yields CDR1 KGHSH and CDR2 LQKENI. In nucleotides, the CDR3 is TGTGCCAGCTCTAACCAAGAGACCCAGTACTTC. This gives the protein CASSNQETQYF. The whole variable domain, remainder taken from reference TRBV18 and TRBJ2-5, is NAGVMQNPRHLVRRRGQEARLRCSPMKGHSHVYWYRQLPEEGLKFMVYLQKENIIDESGMPKERFSAEFPKEGPSILRIQQVVRGDSAAYFCASSNQETQYFGPGTRLLVL.

The V and J genes are TRBV6-5 and TRBJ2-1; D gene ambiguous. Per the germline V gene, CDR1 is MNHEY and CDR2 is SVGAGI. CDR3 size: 13 residues. V lost 4 bases and J lost 1, with 5 bases in between. CDR3 sequence reads: CASSSSSYNEQFF. The CDR3 DNA sequence: TGTGCCAGCAGTTCGTCGTCCTACAATGAGCAGTTCTTC.

This chain joins TRBV5-1 and TRBJ1-4, with D possibly being TRBD1 (5 bases). V was trimmed by 3 bases and J by 5 bases, leaving 14 bases between them. CDR1 and CDR2 (germline): SGHRS, YFSETQ. This CDR3 has 15 amino acids. CDR3 protein: CASSSSGTGNEKLFF. The CDR3, as DNA: TGCGCCAGCAGCTCCTCCGGGACTGGAAATGAAAAACTGTTTTTT.

This sequence joins TRBV4-2 and TRBJ2-1; D remains unclear. The CDR3 is made up of 16 amino acids. Germline assignment: CDR1 LGHNA and CDR2 YNFKEQ. The V end was cut by 3 bases, the J end by 3 bases, with 15 bases between. CDR3 nucleotides: TGTGCCAGCAGCCAGGGTATCGGTGGGCACTACAATGAGCAGTTCTTC. It is translated as CASSQGIGGHYNEQFF.

The rearrangement links TRBV6-1 to TRBJ2-7; D unclear. CDR3 size: 16 residues. V was shortened by 0 bases and J by 2 bases, with 14 bases between the two germline ends. Germline V gene data show CDR1 as MNHNS and CDR2 as SASEGT. The CDR3 DNA is TGTGCCAGCAGTGAAGCTGCCGGCGGAAAAACCTACGAGCAGTACTTC. Translated, it gives CASSEAAGGKTYEQYF.

The J gene is TRBJ1-1, the V gene TRBV4-1; D is unresolved. Germline loops: CDR1 MGHRA, CDR2 YSYEKL. The CDR3 consists of 12 residues. V lost 3 bases and J lost 13, with 15 bases in between. CDR3 amino acids: CASSHAGREVFF. In nucleotides, the CDR3 is TGCGCCAGCAGCCATGCTGGACGGGAGGTTTTCTTT.

The chain has TRBV19 and TRBJ2-4, with D possibly TRBD1 on 5 matching bases. The CDR3 totals 15 residues. From germline, CDR1 is LNHDA and CDR2 SQIVND (reference sequence). V was shortened by 0 bases and J by 7 bases, with 13 bases between the two germline ends. CDR3 amino acids: CASSIDQGSSNIQYF. For the CDR3, the DNA is TGTGCCAGTAGTATAGATCAGGGCAGCAGTAACATTCAGTACTTC.

Here the CDR3 reads CASREQTGRDEQYF. CDR3 coding DNA: TGTGCCAGCCGCGAACAGACAGGCAGGGACGAGCAGTACTTC. The chain is built from TRBV6-6 and TRBJ2-7; D is possibly TRBD1 (6 bases). Germline lookup yields CDR1 MNHNY and CDR2 SVGAGI (reference sequence). The V end lost 8 bases, the J end lost 5 bases, and 19 bases lay between the germline ends. CDR3 size: 14 residues.

The CDR3 coding sequence is TGTGCCAGCAGCCCGGTCTTGGGCGTCACGAATGAGCAGTTCTTC. Protein product: CASSPVLGVTNEQFF. This chain joins TRBV7-9 and TRBJ2-1; D is uncertain. Germline V gene lookup returns CDR1 SEHNR and CDR2 FQNEAQ (reference sequence). There are 15 residues in the CDR3. V shed 5 bases and J shed 7 bases, with 18 bases lying between them.

The sample holds one count of this clone. The CDR3: CASSNRVMDPQHF. CDR3 sequence (DNA): TGTGCCAGTAGTAACAGGGTCATGGACCCCCAGCATTTT. The chain recombines TRBV19 with TRBJ1-5; D is perhaps TRBD1 (6 bases). Trimming left V 4 bases short and J 10 bases short, with 14 bases between. The CDR3 has 13 residues. Germline V CDR1 and CDR2: LNHDA, SQIVND (reference sequence).

This clone was seen more than once but under ten times. V usage is TRBV10-3 and J usage is TRBJ2-7; D possibly uses TRBD1 or TRBD2 (5 bases each). The CDR3 contains 15 residues. V was shortened by 6 bases and J by 0 bases, with 15 bases between the two germline ends. Germline V gives CDR1 ENHRY, CDR2 SYGVKD. The CDR3 spells CAISKGTVDSYEQYF. The CDR3 DNA is TGTGCCATCAGCAAAGGGACGGTGGACTCCTACGAGCAGTACTTC.

V is TRBV5-5 and J is TRBJ2-7; D gene uncertain. V lost 4 bases, J lost 2 bases, and 19 bases lay in between. Germline V gene data show CDR1 as SGHKS and CDR2 as YYEKEE (reference sequence). CDR3 length: 16 residues. CDR3 sequence reads: CASSVVLPQAPYEQYF. The CDR3 DNA sequence: TGTGCCAGCAGCGTGGTTCTCCCCCAAGCCCCCTACGAGCAGTACTTC.

This sequence joins TRBV18 and TRBJ2-7, with D perhaps given as TRBD1 or TRBD2 (5 bases each). Germline V gene lookup returns CDR1 KGHSH and CDR2 LQKENI. V was pared by 3 bases and J by 4 bases, with 13 bases between. The CDR3 consists of 14 residues. The CDR3 sequence: CASSPSLGVYEQYF. CDR3 bases: TGTGCCAGCTCACCCTCCCTGGGGGTATACGAGCAGTACTTC.

This clone occurred a few times. This chain joins TRBV9 and TRBJ1-6; D perhaps matches TRBD1 (6 bases). The V and J ends lost 3 bases and 10 bases respectively, with 17 bases between them. Germline V lookup: CDR1 SGDLS, CDR2 YYNGEE. This CDR3 is built from 15 residues. The DNA for the CDR3 is TGTGCCAGCAGCGAGGTGGGGGGCGCGAGGTCACCCCTCCACTTT. This translates into CASSEVGGARSPLHF.

The J gene is TRBJ1-5, the V gene TRBV7-8; weak D call: TRBD1 (6 bases). The CDR3 length is 17 residues. Germline CDR1 SGHVS, CDR2 FQNEAQ. The V and J ends lost 1 base and 6 bases respectively, with 19 bases between them. The CDR3 reads CASSLVRTAERTQPQHF. In DNA form, the CDR3 reads TGTGCCAGCAGCTTAGTTAGGACAGCCGAACGGACTCAGCCCCAGCATTTT.

The J gene is TRBJ2-3, the V gene TRBV7-8; no clear D. CDR3 size: 12 residues. V shed 4 bases and J shed 5 bases, with 7 bases lying between them. Germline CDR1 SGHVS, CDR2 FQNEAQ. The DNA for the CDR3 is TGTGCCAGCAGCTCCCAATTAGATACGCAGTATTTT. As protein: CASSSQLDTQYF. Filled out from reference TRBV7-8 and TRBJ2-3, the complete variable domain reads GAGVSQSPRYKVAKRGQDVALRCDPISGHVSLFWYQQALGQGPEFLTYFQNEAQLDKSGLPSDRFFAERPEGSVSTLKIQRTQQEDSAVYLCASSSQLDTQYFGPGTRLTVL.

For the CDR3, the DNA is TGTGCCTGGGCTCTTAGCGGTTTACCCTACGAGCAGTACTTC. The encoded protein is CAWALSGLPYEQYF. The chain links TRBV30 to TRBJ2-7, with D maybe TRBD2 (6 bases). V was cut by 5 bases and J by 2 bases, with 16 bases left in between. Looked up from germline, CDR1 is GTSNPN and CDR2 is SVGIG (reference sequence). This CDR3 region has 14 residues.

The gene calls are TRBV10-3 and TRBJ1-1; D is unresolved. In germline, CDR1 is ENHRY, CDR2 SYGVKD. The V gene lost 4 bases and the J gene lost 3 bases, with 18 bases spanning the gap. The CDR3 totals 16 residues. CDR3 sequence: CAISAILSKRDTEAFF. DNA of the CDR3: TGTGCCATCAGTGCGATTTTGAGCAAAAGGGACACTGAAGCTTTCTTT.

For the CDR3, the DNA is TGTGCCAGCTCACCAATAGCGGGGGGGCCAGAGACCCAGTACTTC. Translated: CASSPIAGGPETQYF. The chain uses TRBV18 and TRBJ2-5; TRBD2 agrees at 11 bases. Germline CDR1 is KGHSH and CDR2 is LQKENI. The V and J ends lost 2 bases and 4 bases, in that order; junction bases with no gene match: 3. The CDR3 loop spans 15 amino acids.